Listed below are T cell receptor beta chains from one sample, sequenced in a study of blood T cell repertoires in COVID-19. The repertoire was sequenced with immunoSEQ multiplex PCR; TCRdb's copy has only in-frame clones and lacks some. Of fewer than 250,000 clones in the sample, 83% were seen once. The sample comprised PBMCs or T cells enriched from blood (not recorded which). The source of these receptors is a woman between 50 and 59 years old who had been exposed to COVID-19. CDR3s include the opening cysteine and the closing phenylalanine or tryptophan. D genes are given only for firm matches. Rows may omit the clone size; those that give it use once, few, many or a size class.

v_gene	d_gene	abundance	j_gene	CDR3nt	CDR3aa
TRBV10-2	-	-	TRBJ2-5	TGCGCCAGCAGTGAGTCGGCAGGGAAAGGGGAGACCCAGTACTTC	CASSESAGKGETQYF
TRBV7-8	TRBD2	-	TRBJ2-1	TGTGCCAGCAGCCCGCGGGGGAGCTCCTACAATGAGCAGTTCTTC	CASSPRGSSYNEQFF
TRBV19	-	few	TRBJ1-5	TGTGCCAGTACCCCTAATCCCCTTAGCAATCAGCCCCAGCATTTT	CASTPNPLSNQPQHF
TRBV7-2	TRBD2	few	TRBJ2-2	TGTGCCAGCAGCTTAAGCGGGATCAACACCGGGGAGCTGTTTTTT	CASSLSGINTGELFF
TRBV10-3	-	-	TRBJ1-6	TGTGCCATCACGGACACACTTAATTCACCCCTCCACTTT	CAITDTLNSPLHF
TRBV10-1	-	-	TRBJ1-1	TGCGCCAGCAGTTACGACAGGAACACTGAAGCTTTCTTT	CASSYDRNTEAFF
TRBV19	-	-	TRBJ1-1	TGTGCCAGTGGCCAGTCGTTGCACACTGAAGCTTTCTTT	CASGQSLHTEAFF
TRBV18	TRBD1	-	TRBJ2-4	TGTGCCAGCTCACTGGGACAGGGAGGATCGAAAAACATTCAGTACTTC	CASSLGQGGSKNIQYF
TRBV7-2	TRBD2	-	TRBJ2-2	TGTGCCAGCAGGGCTAGCGGGGGGACTCTCACCGGGGAGCTGTTTTTT	CASRASGGTLTGELFF
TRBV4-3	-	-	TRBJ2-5	TGCGCCAGCAGCCAAGGCCCCACTAGCAGGGAGACCCAGTACTTC	CASSQGPTSRETQYF
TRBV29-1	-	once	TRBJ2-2	TGCAGCGTCGCGAACACCGGGGAGCTGTTTTTT	CSVANTGELFF
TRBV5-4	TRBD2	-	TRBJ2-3	TGTGCCAGCAGTTTCGGACTAGCGGGGAACACAGATACGCAGTATTTT	CASSFGLAGNTDTQYF
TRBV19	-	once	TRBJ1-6	TGTGCCAGTTCTCCCCGAGGGGGGGCCTACAATTCACCCCTCCACTTT	CASSPRGGAYNSPLHF
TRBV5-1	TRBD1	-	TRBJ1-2	TGCGCCAGCAGCTCTCGACAGGGAAACTCGTTGGGCTACACCTTC	CASSSRQGNSLGYTF
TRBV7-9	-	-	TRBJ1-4	TGTGCCAGCAGCTTAATGGTTGGCGAAAAACTGTTTTTT	CASSLMVGEKLFF
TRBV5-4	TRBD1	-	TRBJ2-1	TGTGCCAGCTCGGGGCAGGGGGCTCTCGAGGATGAGCAGTTCTTC	CASSGQGALEDEQFF
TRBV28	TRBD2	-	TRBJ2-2	TGTGCCAGCAGTGCCCCGGGACTAGGGGGGGGCACCGGGGAGCTGTTTTTT	CASSAPGLGGGTGELFF
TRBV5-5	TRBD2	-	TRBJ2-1	TGTGCCAGCAGCTCCCTCCGGGGGGGCGATGAGCAGTTCTTC	CASSSLRGGDEQFF
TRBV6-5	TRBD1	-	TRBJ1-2	TGTGCCAGCATGTCAATGGACAGGGCTAACTATGGCTACACCTTC	CASMSMDRANYGYTF
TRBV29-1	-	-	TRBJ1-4	TGCAGCGTTGAAATAGGGCGGGGAGGAAAACTGTTTTTT	CSVEIGRGGKLFF
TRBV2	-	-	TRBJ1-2	TGTGCCAGCAGTGAAGGGGCCCTTTACTATGGCTACACCTTC	CASSEGALYYGYTF
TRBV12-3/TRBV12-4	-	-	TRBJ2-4	TGTGCCACTTCACAGGGCGCCAAAAACATTCAGTACTTC	CATSQGAKNIQYF
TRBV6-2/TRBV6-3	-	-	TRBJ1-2	TGTGCCAGCAGTTTTGGCGGGGACCCTACCTATGGCTACACCTTC	CASSFGGDPTYGYTF
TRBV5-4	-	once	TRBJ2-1	TGTGCCAGCAGATCGGGGAGCGGTTACAATGAGCAGTTCTTC	CASRSGSGYNEQFF
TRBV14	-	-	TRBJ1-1	TGTGCCAGCAGCCAAGAACGGGGAAACCGAGCTTTCTTT	CASSQERGNRAFF
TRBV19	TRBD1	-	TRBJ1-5	TGTGCCAGTAGTGTTCGGACAGGGGTTAGCAATCAGCCCCAGCATTTT	CASSVRTGVSNQPQHF
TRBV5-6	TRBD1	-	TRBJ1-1	TGTGCCAGCAGCTACGGACAGGGATGGGTGACTGAAGCTTTCTTT	CASSYGQGWVTEAFF
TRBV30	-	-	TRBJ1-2	TGTGCCTGGAGGGGGGCATCGGAGGGCTACACCTTC	CAWRGASEGYTF
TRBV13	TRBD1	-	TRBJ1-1	TGTGCCAGCAGCTTTGGGACAGGGTTAAGGACTGAAGCTTTCTTT	CASSFGTGLRTEAFF
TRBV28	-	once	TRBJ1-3	TGTGCCAGCATCCCGCCAGGAAGCTCTGGAAACACCATATATTTT	CASIPPGSSGNTIYF
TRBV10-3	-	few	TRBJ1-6	TGCGCGATTTTTGTGGTCCCGATTAATTCACCCCTCCACTTT	CAIFVVPINSPLHF
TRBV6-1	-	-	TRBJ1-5	TGTGCCAGCAGTGAAGCTGGGGGCTGGGGCAATCAGCCCCAGCATTTT	CASSEAGGWGNQPQHF
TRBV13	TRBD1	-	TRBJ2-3	TGTGCCAGCAGCTCCCGGACAGGGGGATCGGATACGCAGTATTTT	CASSSRTGGSDTQYF
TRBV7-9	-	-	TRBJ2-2	TGTGCCAGCAGCTTAGCGAGACTGCGTGACACCGGGGAGCTGTTTTTT	CASSLARLRDTGELFF
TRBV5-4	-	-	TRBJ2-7	TGTGCCAGCAGCCCGAGAGACAACGACGAGCAGTACTTC	CASSPRDNDEQYF